This T cell receptor beta chain was recovered during a study of regulatory T cells in long-lasting Graves disease. Study outcomes and limitations: Owing to a sample size that was small, accuracy may have been reduced.

On this clonotype itself: Its specificity is not known. A read error may account for a junction end that differs from germline.

Specified time point: persistent/refractory GD, antithyroid drugs over 5 years with positive TRAb. The TCR library used RNA extracted from PBMCs. Each of the patients was recruited from an endocrinology department situated in Xi'an, China. EDTA tubes received approximately 9 milliliters of collected peripheral blood. Arm-PCR of CDR3 regions and iRepertoire HTBI primers were the basis on which TCR beta libraries were built. TCRdb itself ran the multiplex PCR reads through MiXCR, one entry per CDR3 protein. This repertoire shows more than 650,000 distinct CDR3 sequences, about 30% found once; its top ten account for roughly 40%. This CDR3 is built from 15 residues. Germline V gene sequence: CDR1 SEHNR, CDR2 FQNEAQ (reference sequence).

The sequence was obtained from a female donor with Graves disease. The sample here was peripheral blood mononuclear cells (PBMCs), taken when the disease was refractory, from a patient treated with antithyroid drugs. The V call is TRBV7-9, the J call TRBJ1-2, with 8 bases fitting TRBD1. CDR3 region: CASSVATMDRDGYTF. CDR3 DNA sequence: TGTGCCAGCAGCGTAGCTACCATGGACAGGGATGGCTACACCTTC.